The 21 T cell receptor beta chains reported below all come from one sample, sequenced in a study of cytomegalovirus exposure and HLA in healthy donors. The study ran its PCR with 60 Vbeta and 13 Jbeta primers. Clones were sequenced by immunoSEQ multiplex PCR, and TCRdb holds only the in-frame ones, with some missing. The table shows around 50,000 clones, with around 62% occurring only once. Source material: PBMCs. These receptors originate from a human donor in good health.

The rearrangement links TRBV7-9 to TRBJ2-4, with a possible D match to TRBD2 (5 bases). Germline V gene sequence: CDR1 SEHNR, CDR2 FQNEAQ (reference sequence). This CDR3 is built from 17 residues. V was trimmed by 4 bases and J by 5 bases, leaving 21 bases between them. CDR3 bases: TGTGCCAGCAGCTCCCCCCCGGGGAATATAGAGCAAAACATTCAGTACTTC. Protein sequence: CASSSPPGNIEQNIQYF.

V is TRBV7-8 and J is TRBJ1-4, with TRBD1 matching 7 bases. V lost 3 bases to trimming and J lost 8 bases; unmatched junction nucleotides: 6. The CDR3 is 14 amino acids. In germline, CDR1 is SGHVS, CDR2 FQNEAQ. Written as DNA, the CDR3 is TGTGCCAGCAGCTTCAGGAGGGGGCGGGAAAAACTGTTTTTT. It yields the protein CASSFRRGREKLFF.

This clone was detected many times. This sequence joins TRBV5-1 and TRBJ1-2, with 7 bases fitting TRBD1. Germline V gene data show CDR1 as SGHRS and CDR2 as YFSETQ. CDR3 length equals 15 residues. Trimming removed 4 bases from V and 2 bases from J; junction bases left unmatched: 8. CDR3: CASSDPGQLNYGYTF. The CDR3 DNA reads as TGCGCCAGCAGCGACCCGGGACAGCTAAACTATGGCTACACCTTC.

The rearrangement links TRBV2 to TRBJ1-2; maybe TRBD1 (5 bases). Germline values: CDR1 SNHLY, CDR2 FYNNEI. Trimming shortened V by 3 bases and J by 4 bases, and 12 bases separated the two germline ends. The CDR3 extends over 14 amino acids. CDR3 bases: TGTGCCAGCAGTGAGAGTTGGACAAGCTATGGCTACACCTTC. Encoded protein: CASSESWTSYGYTF.

The chain employs TRBV28 and TRBJ1-4; D is possibly TRBD1 (5 bases). CDR1 and CDR2 (germline): MDHEN, SYDVKM. The CDR3 consists of 14 residues. V was pared by 6 bases and J by 8 bases, with 16 bases between. DNA for the CDR3: TGTGCCAGCAGCCTCCGGGGGATTGGAGAAAAACTGTTTTTT. It codes for CASSLRGIGEKLFF. Combining the CDR3 with reference TRBV28 and TRBJ1-4 gives the whole variable domain DVKVTQSSRYLVKRTGEKVFLECVQDMDHENMFWYRQDPGLGLRLIYFSYDVKMKEKGDIPEGYSVSREKKERFSLILESASTNQTSMYLCASSLRGIGEKLFFGSGTQLSVL.

This sequence joins TRBV9 and TRBJ1-2; D unresolved. V was trimmed by 3 bases and J by 5 bases, leaving 23 bases between them. This CDR3 spans 17 amino acids. The germline CDR1 and CDR2 sequences are SGDLS and YYNGEE. The CDR3 DNA is TGTGCCAGCAGCGCAACCGTGGACGGGAGTAGAAGGTATGGCTACACCTTC. Amino acid sequence: CASSATVDGSRRYGYTF.

The chain recombines TRBV5-6 with TRBJ1-3; the D is unclear. Trimming pared 4 bases from V and 6 bases from J, leaving 8 bases between. This CDR3 is built from 12 residues. Germline CDR1 SGHDT, CDR2 YYEEEE. The CDR3 loop is CASSPGLNTIYF. CDR3 nucleotides: TGTGCCAGCAGCCCCGGGTTAAACACCATATATTTT.

This clone came up a few times. The chain couples TRBV5-6 to TRBJ1-5, with D possibly TRBD1 on 6 matching bases. V was trimmed by 3 bases and J by 7 bases, leaving 11 bases between them. This CDR3 is 13 amino acids long. Per germline, CDR1 SGHDT and CDR2 YYEEEE. The CDR3 DNA follows: TGTGCCAGCAGCTCAGGGGCGTACCAGCCCCAGCATTTT. This gives the protein CASSSGAYQPQHF. Based on the CDR3 plus reference TRBV5-6 and TRBJ1-5, the full variable domain is DAGVTQSPTHLIKTRGQQVTLRCSPKSGHDTVSWYQQALGQGPQFIFQYYEEEERQRGNFPDRFSGHQFPNYSSELNVNALLLGDSALYLCASSSGAYQPQHFGDGTRLSIL.

Turning to this clone: The germline gene is not matched at one end of the junction; a read error may be the cause. J is TRBJ1-2 and V is TRBV13; TRBD1 is a possible D gene (5 bases). The CDR3 runs 18 residues. The germline V gene has CDR1 PRHDT and CDR2 FYEKMQ (reference sequence). The CDR3 sequence is CASSPRGGEKGSTYGYPF. The CDR3 nucleotides read TGTGCCAGCAGCCCACGCGGGGGGGAAAAAGGAAGCACCTATGGCTACCCCTTC.

The chain combines TRBV12-5 with TRBJ1-5; D is unclear. Trimming stripped 7 bases from V and 6 bases from J, with 10 bases between. Germline lookup yields CDR1 LGHNT and CDR2 FRNRAP. This CDR3 region has 12 residues. CDR3 DNA sequence: TGTGCTAGTGCCCGGGATTCTCAGCCCCAGCATTTT. Encoded protein: CASARDSQPQHF.

The chain has TRBV7-3 and TRBJ2-5; perhaps TRBD1 as D (6 bases). Per the germline V gene, CDR1 is SGHTA and CDR2 is FQGTGA. CDR3 length: 14 residues. Trimming shortened V by 4 bases and J by 3 bases, and 12 bases separated the two germline ends. The CDR3 sequence: CASSSGQPKETQYF. The CDR3 DNA sequence: TGTGCCAGCAGCTCAGGACAGCCGAAAGAGACCCAGTACTTC.

This clone was recorded a few times. The genes are TRBV4-2 and TRBJ2-7; maybe TRBD1 (5 bases). Trimming pared 3 bases from V and 0 bases from J, leaving 12 bases between. This CDR3 spans 15 amino acids. From germline, CDR1 is LGHNA and CDR2 YNFKEQ. For the CDR3, the DNA is TGTGCCAGCAGCCAGGGCCTAGGGGTCTCCTACGAGCAGTACTTC. Encoded protein: CASSQGLGVSYEQYF.

The CDR3 DNA is TGTGCCAGCAGCGTAGTCCCGGAGGCCGGGGAGCTGTTTTTT. This translates into CASSVVPEAGELFF. The chain combines TRBV9 with TRBJ2-2; the D gene is possibly TRBD2 (5 bases). This CDR3 is 14 amino acids long. Looked up from germline, CDR1 is SGDLS and CDR2 is YYNGEE. The V gene lost 0 bases and the J gene lost 6 bases, with 9 bases spanning the gap.

V gene TRBV5-1 combines with J gene TRBJ2-3; TRBD1 agrees at 10 bases. The CDR3 length is 15 residues. The trim removed 4 bases at V and 5 bases at J, leaving 7 bases unmatched. The germline V gene encodes CDR1 SGHRS and CDR2 YFSETQ. CDR3 region: CASSSRDRGVDTQYF. DNA for the CDR3: TGCGCCAGCAGCAGCCGGGACAGGGGAGTAGATACGCAGTATTTT.

V usage is TRBV4-1 and J usage is TRBJ2-5; TRBD2 aligns across 13 bases. The V gene's germline CDR1 is MGHRA and CDR2 YSYEKL. This CDR3 region has 18 residues. Trimming cost V 0 bases and J 5 bases; bases outside gene matches: 9. CDR3 in amino acids: CASSQELAGGYPRETQYF. CDR3 DNA sequence: TGCGCCAGCAGCCAAGAACTAGCGGGGGGGTATCCGAGGGAGACCCAGTACTTC.

This clone was seen more than once but under ten times. The chain links TRBV13 to TRBJ2-5; possibly TRBD2 for D (7 bases). V lost 2 bases, J lost 4 bases, and 14 bases lay in between. Germline CDR1 and CDR2: PRHDT and FYEKMQ (reference sequence). The CDR3 spans 15 residues. Here the CDR3 DNA reads TGTGCCAGCAGCTTAAGAGGGGGGGGTGGAGAGACCCAGTACTTC. This codes for CASSLRGGGGETQYF.

The chain recombines TRBV7-3 with TRBJ1-2; D gene uncertain. The CDR3 contains 13 residues. The V gene's germline CDR1 is SGHTA and CDR2 FQGTGA. Trimming took 5 bases from V and 1 from J, leaving 8 bases between them. This CDR3 reads CASSRGSNYGYTF. DNA for the CDR3: TGTGCCAGCAGCCGAGGGAGTAACTATGGCTACACCTTC.

The chain recombines TRBV30 with TRBJ1-6; D not resolved. Germline V gives CDR1 GTSNPN, CDR2 SVGIG (reference sequence). This CDR3 is 15 amino acids long. Trimming cost V 0 bases and J 3 bases, with 9 bases left between them. The CDR3 region has the DNA TGTGCCTGGAGTGTTGGGAGCGGCTATAATTCACCCCTCCACTTT. Its translation: CAWSVGSGYNSPLHF.

This clone turned up a few times. The rearrangement links TRBV6-4 to TRBJ2-3; D remains unclear. Trimming pared 2 bases from V and 1 base from J, leaving 7 bases between. The CDR3 is 14 amino acids. Looked up from germline, CDR1 is MRHNA and CDR2 is SNTAGT. The CDR3 region has the DNA TGTGCCAGCAGTGACGACCGGGGCACAGATACGCAGTATTTT. Translation: CASSDDRGTDTQYF.

The chain recombines TRBV7-6 with TRBJ2-3; D gene unclear. V was cut by 1 base and J by 5 bases, with 7 bases left in between. Germline V lookup: CDR1 SGHVS, CDR2 FNYEAQ. The CDR3 is made up of 13 amino acids. CDR3 in DNA: TGTGCCAGCAGCTTAGGTGGCCGAGATACGCAGTATTTT. Translated, it gives CASSLGGRDTQYF.

This clone was picked up a small number of times. This chain joins TRBV7-9 and TRBJ2-7; the D is unclear. Trimming shortened V by 0 bases and J by 4 bases, and 10 bases separated the two germline ends. The CDR3 contains 14 residues. Germline V CDR1 and CDR2: SEHNR, FQNEAQ (reference sequence). For the CDR3, the DNA is TGTGCCAGCAGCTTAGCTCCGGGTTATTACGAGCAGTACTTC. This translates into CASSLAPGYYEQYF.